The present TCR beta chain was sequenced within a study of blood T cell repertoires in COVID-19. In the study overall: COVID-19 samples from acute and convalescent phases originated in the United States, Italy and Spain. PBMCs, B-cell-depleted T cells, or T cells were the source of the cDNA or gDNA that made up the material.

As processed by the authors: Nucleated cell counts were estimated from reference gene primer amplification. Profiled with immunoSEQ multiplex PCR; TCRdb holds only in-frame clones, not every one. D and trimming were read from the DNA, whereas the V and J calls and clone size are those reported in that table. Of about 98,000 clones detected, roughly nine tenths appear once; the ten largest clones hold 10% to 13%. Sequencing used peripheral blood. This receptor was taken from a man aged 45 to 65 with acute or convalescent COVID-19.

The CDR3 DNA sequence: TGCAGCGTCTGGGGGGACACTGAAGCTTTCTTT. Residues: CSVWGDTEAFF. The rearrangement joins TRBV29-1 to TRBJ1-1; D perhaps matches TRBD1 (5 bases). The CDR3 is 11 amino acids. Germline values: CDR1 SQVTM, CDR2 ANQGSEA. Deletions cut 6 bases from V and 3 bases from J, with 8 bases between. Based on the CDR3 plus reference TRBV29-1 and TRBJ1-1, the full variable domain is SAVISQKPSRDICQRGTSLTIQCQVDSQVTMMFWYRQQPGQSLTLIATANQGSEATYESGFVIDKFPISRPNLTFSTLTVSNMSPEDSSIYLCSVWGDTEAFFGQGTRLTVV.